The present T cell receptor beta chain was sequenced within a study of T cells in women clearing cervical HPV infection. In the case of this clone: Its antigen remains unknown. With the read ending 3 residues before the CDR3 end, the germline J gene is used to fill in that end.

Repertoires were generated with immunoSEQ multiplex PCR, while TCRdb's copy carries only in-frame clones and drops some. The sample's table shows some 40,000 clones. The V end lost 0 bases, the J end lost 6 bases, and 10 bases lay between the germline ends. The CDR3 runs to 13 residues. Germline V gene lookup returns CDR1 SGHKS and CDR2 YYEKEE (reference sequence). The study, taken as a whole, reports: Unknown T-cell numbers per sample may underlie the richness differences. Controls had more TRBV6-7 (about 0.15%) than cases (approximately 0.11%).

The clonotype comes from a woman between 18 and 70 years old with a cervical HPV16 infection that either progressed to CIN3+ or cleared (not recorded which). The sequenced sample consisted of blood buffy coat. This chain joins TRBV5-5 and TRBJ2-7; weak D call: TRBD1 (6 bases). Incomplete CDR3 DNA: TGTGCCAGCAGCTTGGAGACAGGCGCCGAG. It is translated as CASSLETGAE. The CDR3 reads in full as CASSLETGAEQYF.